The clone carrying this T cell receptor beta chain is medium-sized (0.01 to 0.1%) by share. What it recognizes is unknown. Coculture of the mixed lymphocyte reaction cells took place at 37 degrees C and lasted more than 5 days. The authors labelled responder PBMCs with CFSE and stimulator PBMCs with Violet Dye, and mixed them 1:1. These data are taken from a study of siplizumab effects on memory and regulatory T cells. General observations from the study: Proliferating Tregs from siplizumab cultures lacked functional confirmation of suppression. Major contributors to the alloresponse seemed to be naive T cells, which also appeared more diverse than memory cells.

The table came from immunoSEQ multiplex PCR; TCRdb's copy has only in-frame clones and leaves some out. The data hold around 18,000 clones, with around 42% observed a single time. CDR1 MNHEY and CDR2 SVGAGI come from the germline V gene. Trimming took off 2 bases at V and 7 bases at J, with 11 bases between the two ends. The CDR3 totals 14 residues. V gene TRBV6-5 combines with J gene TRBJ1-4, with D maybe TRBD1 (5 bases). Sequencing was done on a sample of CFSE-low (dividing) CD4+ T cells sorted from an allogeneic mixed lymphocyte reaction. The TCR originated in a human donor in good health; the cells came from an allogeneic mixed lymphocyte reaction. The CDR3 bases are TGTGCCAGCAGTTACGGACGGGGCGGTGAAAAACTGTTTTTT. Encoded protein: CASSYGRGGEKLFF.